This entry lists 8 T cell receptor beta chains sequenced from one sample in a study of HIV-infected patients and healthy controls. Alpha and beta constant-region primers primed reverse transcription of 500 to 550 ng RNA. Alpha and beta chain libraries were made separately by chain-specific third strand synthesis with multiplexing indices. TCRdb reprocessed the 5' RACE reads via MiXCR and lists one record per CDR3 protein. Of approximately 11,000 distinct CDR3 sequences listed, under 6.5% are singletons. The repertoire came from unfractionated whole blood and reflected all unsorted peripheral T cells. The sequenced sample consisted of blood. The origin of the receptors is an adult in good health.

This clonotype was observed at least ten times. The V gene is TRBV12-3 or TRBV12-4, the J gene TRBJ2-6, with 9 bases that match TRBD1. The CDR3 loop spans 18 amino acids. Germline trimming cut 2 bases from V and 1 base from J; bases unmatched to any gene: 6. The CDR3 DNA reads TGTGCCAGCAGTTTACCCGGGACAGGGTTTTCTGGGGCCAACGTCCTGACTTTC. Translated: CASSLPGTGFSGANVLTF.

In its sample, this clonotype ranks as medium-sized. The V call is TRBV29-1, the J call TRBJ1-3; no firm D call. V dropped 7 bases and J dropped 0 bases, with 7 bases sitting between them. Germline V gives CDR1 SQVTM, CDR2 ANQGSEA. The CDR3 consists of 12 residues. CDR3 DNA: TGCAGCGCAACAATCTCTGGAAACACCATATATTTT. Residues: CSATISGNTIYF.

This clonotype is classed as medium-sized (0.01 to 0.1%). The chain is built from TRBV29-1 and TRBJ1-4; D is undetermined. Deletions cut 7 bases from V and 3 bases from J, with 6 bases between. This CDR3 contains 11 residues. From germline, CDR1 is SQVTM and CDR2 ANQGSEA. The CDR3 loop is CSAQANEKLFF. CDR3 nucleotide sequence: TGCAGCGCCCAGGCTAATGAAAAACTGTTTTTT.

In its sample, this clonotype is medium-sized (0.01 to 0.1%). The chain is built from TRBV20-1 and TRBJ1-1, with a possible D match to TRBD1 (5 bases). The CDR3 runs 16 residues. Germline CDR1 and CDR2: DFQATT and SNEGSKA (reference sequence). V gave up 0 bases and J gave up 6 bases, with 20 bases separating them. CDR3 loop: CSARDSEYAGRAEAFF. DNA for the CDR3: TGCAGTGCTAGAGATTCAGAGTACGCAGGGCGGGCTGAAGCTTTCTTT.

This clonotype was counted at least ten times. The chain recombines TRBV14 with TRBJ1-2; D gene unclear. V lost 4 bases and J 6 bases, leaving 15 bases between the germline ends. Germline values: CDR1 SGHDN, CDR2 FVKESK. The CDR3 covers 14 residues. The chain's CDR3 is CASSLWGLVDGYTF. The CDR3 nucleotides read TGTGCCAGCAGCCTTTGGGGTTTGGTCGATGGCTACACCTTC.

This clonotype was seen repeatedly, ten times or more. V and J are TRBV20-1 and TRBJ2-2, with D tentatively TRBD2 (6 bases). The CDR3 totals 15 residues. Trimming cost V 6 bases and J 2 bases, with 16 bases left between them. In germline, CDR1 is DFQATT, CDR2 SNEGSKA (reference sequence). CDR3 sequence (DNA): TGCAGTGCGAAGCGGGCCCCGAGCAACACCGGGGAGCTGTTTTTT. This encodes CSAKRAPSNTGELFF.

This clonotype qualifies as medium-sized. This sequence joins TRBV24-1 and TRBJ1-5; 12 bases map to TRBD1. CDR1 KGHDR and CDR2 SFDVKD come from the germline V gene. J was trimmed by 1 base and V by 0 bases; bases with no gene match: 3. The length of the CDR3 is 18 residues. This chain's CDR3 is CATSDLGTGGLSNQPQHF. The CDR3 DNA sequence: TGTGCCACCAGTGATTTGGGGACAGGGGGCTTGAGCAATCAGCCCCAGCATTTT.

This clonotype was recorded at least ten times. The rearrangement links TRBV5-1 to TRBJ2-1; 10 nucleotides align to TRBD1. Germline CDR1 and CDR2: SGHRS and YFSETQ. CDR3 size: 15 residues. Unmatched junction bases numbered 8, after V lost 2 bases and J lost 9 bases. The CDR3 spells CASSFGGTGEREQFF. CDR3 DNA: TGCGCCAGCAGCTTTGGTGGGACAGGGGAGCGTGAGCAGTTCTTC.